This note documents a single TCR beta chain sequence. This record comes from a study of blood T cell repertoires in COVID-19. Study as a whole: T cells, B-cell-depleted T cells, or PBMCs supplied cDNA or gDNA.

Germline V gives CDR1 MNHEY, CDR2 SVGAGI. The trim removed 7 bases at V and 7 bases at J, leaving 13 bases unmatched. There are 15 residues in the CDR3. TCRdb's table, derived via immunoSEQ multiplex PCR, lists solely in-frame clones and lacks some. The data contain 95,000 to 120,000 clones, 85% of them singletons. The receptor was isolated from a human donor in a cohort sampled during active COVID-19. The V gene is TRBV6-5, the J gene TRBJ1-2; TRBD1 aligns across 9 bases. Sequenced input: peripheral blood. The CDR3 DNA reads as TGTGCCAGCATGAGGACAGGGGTAGTAAAATCTGGCTACACCTTC. Amino acids: CASMRTGVVKSGYTF.